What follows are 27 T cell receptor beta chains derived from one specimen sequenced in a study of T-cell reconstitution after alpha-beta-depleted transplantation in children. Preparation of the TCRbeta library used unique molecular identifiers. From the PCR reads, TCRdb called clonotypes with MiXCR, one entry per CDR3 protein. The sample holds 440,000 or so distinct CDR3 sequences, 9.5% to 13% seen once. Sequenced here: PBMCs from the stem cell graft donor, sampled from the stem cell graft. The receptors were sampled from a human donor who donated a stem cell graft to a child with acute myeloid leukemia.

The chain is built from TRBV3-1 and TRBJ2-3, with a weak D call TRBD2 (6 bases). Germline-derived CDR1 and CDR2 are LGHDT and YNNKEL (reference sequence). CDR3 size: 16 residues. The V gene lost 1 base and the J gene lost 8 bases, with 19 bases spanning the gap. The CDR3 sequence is CASSQAESGRSGTQYF. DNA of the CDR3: TGTGCCAGCAGCCAAGCCGAGTCGGGGAGGAGTGGTACGCAGTATTTT.

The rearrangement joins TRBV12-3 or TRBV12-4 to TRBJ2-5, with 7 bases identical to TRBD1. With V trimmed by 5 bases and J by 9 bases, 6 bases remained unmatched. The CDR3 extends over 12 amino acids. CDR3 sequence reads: CASSQKGQAQYF. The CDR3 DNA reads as TGTGCCAGCAGTCAGAAAGGACAGGCCCAGTACTTC.

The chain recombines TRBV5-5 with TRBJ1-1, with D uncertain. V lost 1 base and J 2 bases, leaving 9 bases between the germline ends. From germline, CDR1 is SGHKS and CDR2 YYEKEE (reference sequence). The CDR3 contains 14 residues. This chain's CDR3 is CASSLRLDNTEAFF. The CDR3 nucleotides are TGTGCCAGCAGCTTGCGGCTTGATAACACTGAAGCTTTCTTT.

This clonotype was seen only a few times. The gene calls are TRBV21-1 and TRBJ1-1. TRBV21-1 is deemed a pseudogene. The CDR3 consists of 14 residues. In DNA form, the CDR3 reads TGTGCCAGCAGCCACCCGGGGGGCCCCACTGAAGCTTTCTTT. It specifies CASSHPGGPTEAFF.

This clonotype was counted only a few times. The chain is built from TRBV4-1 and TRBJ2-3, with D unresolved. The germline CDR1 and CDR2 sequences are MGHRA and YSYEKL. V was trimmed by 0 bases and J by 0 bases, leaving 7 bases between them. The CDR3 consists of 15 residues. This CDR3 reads CASSQEAVSTDTQYF. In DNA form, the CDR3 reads TGCGCCAGCAGCCAAGAGGCAGTAAGCACAGATACGCAGTATTTT.

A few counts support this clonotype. The CDR3 DNA follows: TGCGCCAGCAGCTTGAGGCCCAACCCAGATAATGAAAAACTGTTTTTT. Protein product: CASSLRPNPDNEKLFF. The chain recombines TRBV5-1 with TRBJ1-4; D remains ambiguous. This CDR3 contains 16 residues. Germline CDR1 and CDR2: SGHRS and YFSETQ. The V gene lost 1 base and the J gene lost 4 bases, with 14 bases spanning the gap. The variable domain in full, with the rest retrieved from reference TRBV5-1 and TRBJ1-4, is KAGVTQTPRYLIKTRGQQVTLSCSPISGHRSVSWYQQTPGQGLQFLFEYFSETQRNKGNFPGRFSGRQFSNSRSEMNVSTLELGDSALYLCASSLRPNPDNEKLFFGSGTQLSVL.

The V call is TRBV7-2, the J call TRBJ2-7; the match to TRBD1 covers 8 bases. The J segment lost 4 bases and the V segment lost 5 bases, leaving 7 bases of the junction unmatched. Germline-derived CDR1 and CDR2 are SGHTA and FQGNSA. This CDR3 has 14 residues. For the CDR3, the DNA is TGTGCCAGCAGCCTCCGACAGGGGTGGTACGAGCAGTACTTC. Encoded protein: CASSLRQGWYEQYF.

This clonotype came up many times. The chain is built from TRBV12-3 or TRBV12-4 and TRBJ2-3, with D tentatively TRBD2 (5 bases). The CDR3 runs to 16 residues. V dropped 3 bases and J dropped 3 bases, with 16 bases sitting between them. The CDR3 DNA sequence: TGTGCCAGCAGTTTCGCGCCCGGGGTAGGGACAGATACGCAGTATTTT. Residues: CASSFAPGVGTDTQYF.

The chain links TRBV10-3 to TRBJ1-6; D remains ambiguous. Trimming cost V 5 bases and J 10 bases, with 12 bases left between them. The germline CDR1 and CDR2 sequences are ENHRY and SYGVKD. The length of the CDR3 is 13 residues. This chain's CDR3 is CAISKHIRSPLHF. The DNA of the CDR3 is TGTGCCATCAGTAAGCACATAAGATCACCCCTCCACTTT.

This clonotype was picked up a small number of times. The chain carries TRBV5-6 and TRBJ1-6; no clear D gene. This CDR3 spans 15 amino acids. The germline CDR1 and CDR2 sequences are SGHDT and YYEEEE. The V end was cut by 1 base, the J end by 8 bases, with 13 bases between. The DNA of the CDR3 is TGTGCCAGCAGCTTGAGCCACTCTTCGGATTCACCCCTCCACTTT. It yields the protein CASSLSHSSDSPLHF.

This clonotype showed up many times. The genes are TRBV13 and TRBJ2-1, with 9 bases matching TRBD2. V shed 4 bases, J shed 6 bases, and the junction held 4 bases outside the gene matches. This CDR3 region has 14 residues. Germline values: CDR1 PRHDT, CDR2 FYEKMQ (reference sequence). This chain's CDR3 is CASSWAGGSNEQFF. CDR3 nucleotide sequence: TGTGCCAGCAGCTGGGCGGGGGGGAGCAATGAGCAGTTCTTC. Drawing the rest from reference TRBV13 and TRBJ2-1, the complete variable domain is AAGVIQSPRHLIKEKRETATLKCYPIPRHDTVYWYQQGPGQDPQFLISFYEKMQSDKGSIPDRFSAQQFSDYHSELNMSSLELGDSALYFCASSWAGGSNEQFFGPGTRLTVL.

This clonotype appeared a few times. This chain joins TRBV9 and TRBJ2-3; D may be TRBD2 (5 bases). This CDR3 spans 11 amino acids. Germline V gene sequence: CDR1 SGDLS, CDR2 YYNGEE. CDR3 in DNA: TGTGCGGAGAGGGGCACAGATACGCAGTATTTT. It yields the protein CAERGTDTQYF.

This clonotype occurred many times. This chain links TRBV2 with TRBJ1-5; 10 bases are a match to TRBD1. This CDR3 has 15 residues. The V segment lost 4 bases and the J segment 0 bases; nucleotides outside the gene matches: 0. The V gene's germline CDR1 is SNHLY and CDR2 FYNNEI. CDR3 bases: TGTGCCAGCAGTGGGACAGGGGGTAGCAATCAGCCCCAGCATTTT. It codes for CASSGTGGSNQPQHF.

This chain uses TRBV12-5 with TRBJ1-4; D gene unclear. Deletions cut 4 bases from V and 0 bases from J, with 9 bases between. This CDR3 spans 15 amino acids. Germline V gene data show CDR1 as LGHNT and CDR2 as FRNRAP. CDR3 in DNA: TGTGCTAGTGGTTCCAGGACGTCAACTAATGAAAAACTGTTTTTT. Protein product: CASGSRTSTNEKLFF. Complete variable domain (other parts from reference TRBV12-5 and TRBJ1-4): DARVTQTPRHKVTEMGQEVTMRCQPILGHNTVFWYRQTMMQGLELLAYFRNRAPLDDSGMPKDRFSAEMPDATLATLKIQPSEPRDSAVYFCASGSRTSTNEKLFFGSGTQLSVL.

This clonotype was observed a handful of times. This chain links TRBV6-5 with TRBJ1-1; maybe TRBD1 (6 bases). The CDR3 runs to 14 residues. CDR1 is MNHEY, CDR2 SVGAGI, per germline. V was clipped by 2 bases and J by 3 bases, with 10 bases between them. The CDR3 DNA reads TGTGCCAGCAGTTACCGCAGGGGTGACACTGAAGCTTTCTTT. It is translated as CASSYRRGDTEAFF.

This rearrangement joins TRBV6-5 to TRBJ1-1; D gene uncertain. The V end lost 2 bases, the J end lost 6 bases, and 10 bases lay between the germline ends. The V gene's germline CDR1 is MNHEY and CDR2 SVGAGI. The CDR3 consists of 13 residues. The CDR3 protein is CASSYGGNPEAFF. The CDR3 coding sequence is TGTGCCAGCAGTTACGGCGGAAACCCTGAAGCTTTCTTT.

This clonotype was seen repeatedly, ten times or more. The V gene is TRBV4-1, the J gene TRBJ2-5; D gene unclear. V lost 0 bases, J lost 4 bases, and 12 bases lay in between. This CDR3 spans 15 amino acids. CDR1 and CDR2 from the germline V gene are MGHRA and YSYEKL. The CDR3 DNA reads TGCGCCAGCAGCCAAGATAGGGAATGGCGAGAGACCCAGTACTTC. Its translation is CASSQDREWRETQYF.

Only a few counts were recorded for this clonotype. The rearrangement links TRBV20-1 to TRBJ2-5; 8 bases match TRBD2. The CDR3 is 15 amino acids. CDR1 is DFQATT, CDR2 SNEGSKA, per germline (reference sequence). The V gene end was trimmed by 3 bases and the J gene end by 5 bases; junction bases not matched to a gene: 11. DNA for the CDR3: TGCAGTGCTAGCGGGGGGGCCTCCGGGGTGGAGACCCAGTACTTC. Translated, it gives CSASGGASGVETQYF.

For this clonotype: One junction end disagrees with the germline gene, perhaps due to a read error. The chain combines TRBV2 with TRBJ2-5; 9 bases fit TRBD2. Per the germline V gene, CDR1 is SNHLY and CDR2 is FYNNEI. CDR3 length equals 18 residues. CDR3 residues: CACSHGASGDKYQETQYF. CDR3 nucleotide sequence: TGTGCCTGCAGTCATGGGGCTAGCGGGGACAAGTACCAAGAGACCCAGTACTTC.

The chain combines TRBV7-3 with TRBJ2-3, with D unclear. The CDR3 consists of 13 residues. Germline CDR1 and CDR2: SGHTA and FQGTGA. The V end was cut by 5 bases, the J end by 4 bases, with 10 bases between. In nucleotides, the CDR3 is TGTGCCAGCAGCGTACCAAAGTCAGATACGCAGTATTTT. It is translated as CASSVPKSDTQYF.

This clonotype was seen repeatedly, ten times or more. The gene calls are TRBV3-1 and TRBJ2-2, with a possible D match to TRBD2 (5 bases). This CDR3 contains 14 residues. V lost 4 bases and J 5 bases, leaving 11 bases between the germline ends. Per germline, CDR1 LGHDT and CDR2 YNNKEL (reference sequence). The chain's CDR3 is CASSPPRGTGELFF. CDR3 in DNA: TGTGCCAGCAGCCCCCCCAGAGGGACCGGGGAGCTGTTTTTT.

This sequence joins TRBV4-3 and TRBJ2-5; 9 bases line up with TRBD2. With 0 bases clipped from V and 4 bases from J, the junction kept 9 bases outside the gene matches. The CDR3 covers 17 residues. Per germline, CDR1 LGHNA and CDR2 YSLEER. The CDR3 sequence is CASSQDAPAGGIETQYF. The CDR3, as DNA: TGCGCCAGCAGCCAAGATGCGCCAGCGGGAGGTATAGAGACCCAGTACTTC.

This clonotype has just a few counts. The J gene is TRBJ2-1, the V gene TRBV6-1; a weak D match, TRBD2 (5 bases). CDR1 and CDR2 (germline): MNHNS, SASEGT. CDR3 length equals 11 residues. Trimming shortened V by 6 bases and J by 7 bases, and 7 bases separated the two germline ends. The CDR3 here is CASRQRNEQFF. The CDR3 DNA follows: TGTGCCAGCAGGCAGCGGAATGAGCAGTTCTTC.

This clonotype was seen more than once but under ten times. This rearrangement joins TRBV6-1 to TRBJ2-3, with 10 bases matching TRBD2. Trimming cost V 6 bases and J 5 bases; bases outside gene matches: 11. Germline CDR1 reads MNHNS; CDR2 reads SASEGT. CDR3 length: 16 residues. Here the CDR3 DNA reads TGTGCCAGCAGCCGGATGCTAGCGGGAGAGTTAGATACGCAGTATTTT. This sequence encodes CASSRMLAGELDTQYF.

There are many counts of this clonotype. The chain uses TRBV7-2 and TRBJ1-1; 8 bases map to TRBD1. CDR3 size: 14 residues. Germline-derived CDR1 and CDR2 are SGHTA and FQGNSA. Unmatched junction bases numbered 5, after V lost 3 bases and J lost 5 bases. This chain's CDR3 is CASSFRGRGTEAFF. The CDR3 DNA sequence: TGTGCCAGCAGCTTCAGGGGGCGAGGGACTGAAGCTTTCTTT.

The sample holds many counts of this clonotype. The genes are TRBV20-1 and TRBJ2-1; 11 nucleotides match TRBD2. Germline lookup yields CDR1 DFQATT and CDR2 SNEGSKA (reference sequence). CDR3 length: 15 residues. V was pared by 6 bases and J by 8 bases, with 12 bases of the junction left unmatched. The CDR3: CSAKKTSGNNYEQFF. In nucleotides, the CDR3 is TGCAGTGCCAAAAAGACTAGCGGGAATAATTATGAGCAGTTCTTC.

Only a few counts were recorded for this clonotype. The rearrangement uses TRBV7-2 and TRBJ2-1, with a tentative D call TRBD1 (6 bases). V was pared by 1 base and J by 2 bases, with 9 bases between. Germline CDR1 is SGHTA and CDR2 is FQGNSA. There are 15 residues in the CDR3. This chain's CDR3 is CASSLGPGAYNEQFF. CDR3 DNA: TGTGCCAGCAGCTTAGGCCCAGGGGCCTACAATGAGCAGTTCTTC.